Following are 10 T cell receptor beta chains from one sample sequenced in a study of shared clonotypes between healthy human individuals. TCRdb's copy holds only in-frame clones and misses some; the assay was immunoSEQ multiplex PCR. The repertoire holds roughly 510,000 clones, with roughly 85% as singletons. The sequenced sample was PBMCs. The receptor set was obtained from a middle-aged woman in good health. Some clones in this sample may be carry-over from other donors' samples.

The chain joins TRBV7-2 to TRBJ1-1; a possible D gene is TRBD1 (5 bases). The V gene lost 5 bases and the J gene lost 1 base, with 11 bases spanning the gap. The CDR3 loop spans 14 amino acids. CDR1 SGHTA and CDR2 FQGNSA come from the germline V gene. This chain's CDR3 is CASSKVGENTEAFF. The CDR3 region has the DNA TGTGCCAGCAGCAAAGTAGGGGAGAACACTGAAGCTTTCTTT.

The rearrangement uses TRBV7-9 and TRBJ2-3; D is uncertain. The CDR3 spans 13 residues. Germline CDR1 is SEHNR and CDR2 is FQNEAQ (reference sequence). The V gene lost 7 bases and the J gene lost 1 base, with 9 bases spanning the gap. The CDR3 reads CASTFLGTDTQYF. For the CDR3, the DNA is TGTGCCAGCACATTTCTAGGCACAGATACGCAGTATTTT.

The chain combines TRBV12-5 with TRBJ2-3, with D unresolved. Trimming stripped 0 bases from V and 4 bases from J, with 14 bases between. The length of the CDR3 is 16 residues. Germline V gives CDR1 LGHNT, CDR2 FRNRAP. CDR3 in amino acids: CASGLVLGHSPDTQYF. Here the CDR3 DNA reads TGTGCTAGTGGTTTGGTATTGGGCCACAGCCCAGATACGCAGTATTTT.

This chain joins TRBV27 and TRBJ1-1; 7 nucleotides match TRBD1. V shed 5 bases, J shed 4 bases, and the junction held 4 bases outside the gene matches. The CDR3 totals 13 residues. The V gene's germline CDR1 is MNHEY and CDR2 SMNVEV (reference sequence). The CDR3 here is CASSLHRGTEAFF. In nucleotides, the CDR3 is TGTGCCAGCAGTCTACACAGGGGCACTGAAGCTTTCTTT.

The chain is built from TRBV29-1 and TRBJ1-1; D is perhaps TRBD1 (5 bases). Trimming left V 7 bases short and J 0 bases short, with 12 bases between. Per germline, CDR1 SQVTM and CDR2 ANQGSEA. The CDR3 is 13 residues long. This CDR3 reads CSARGFMNTEAFF. The CDR3, as DNA: TGCAGCGCCCGGGGGTTCATGAACACTGAAGCTTTCTTT.

The rearrangement links TRBV27 to TRBJ1-1; D is uncertain. Trimming shortened V by 8 bases and J by 0 bases, and 16 bases separated the two germline ends. Germline CDR1 MNHEY, CDR2 SMNVEV (reference sequence). The CDR3 runs to 15 residues. The CDR3 bases are TGTGCCAGCTCCTTGGGCTGGGAGCTGAACACTGAAGCTTTCTTT. Its protein product is CASSLGWELNTEAFF.

The V gene is TRBV6-1, the J gene TRBJ2-7, with TRBD2 identical over 9 bases. The CDR3 runs 13 residues. Germline V CDR1 and CDR2: MNHNS, SASEGT. Losses at the gene ends were 7 bases for V and 4 bases for J; bases not matched to a gene: 5. CDR3 bases: TGTGCCAGCACTAGCCTAGCGGGGTACGAGCAGTACTTC. Its translation: CASTSLAGYEQYF.

The chain is built from TRBV30 and TRBJ2-2, with D perhaps TRBD2 (6 bases). CDR3 length: 18 amino acids. Looked up from germline, CDR1 is GTSNPN and CDR2 is SVGIG (reference sequence). V gave up 2 bases and J gave up 2 bases, with 21 bases separating them. CDR3 region: CAWSRGPRGGTNTGELFF. In DNA form, the CDR3 reads TGTGCCTGGAGTCGTGGCCCCCGTGGCGGGACTAACACCGGGGAGCTGTTTTTT.

This clone occurred a few times. The chain couples TRBV29-1 to TRBJ1-1; D might be TRBD1 (5 bases). Trimming took 8 bases from V and 4 from J, leaving 14 bases between them. Germline loops: CDR1 SQVTM, CDR2 ANQGSEA. The CDR3 runs 12 residues. CDR3 loop: CSLKPGGTEAFF. The CDR3 nucleotides are TGCAGCCTAAAGCCGGGGGGCACTGAAGCTTTCTTT.

The genes are TRBV7-9 and TRBJ2-1; the match to TRBD2 covers 10 bases. The trim removed 7 bases at V and 4 bases at J, leaving 7 bases unmatched. This CDR3 is 15 amino acids long. Germline-derived CDR1 and CDR2 are SEHNR and FQNEAQ (reference sequence). CDR3 nucleotides: TGTGCCAGCACCCGAACTAGCGGGGCTTACAATGAGCAGTTCTTC. Protein: CASTRTSGAYNEQFF.